Listed here are 5 T cell receptor beta chains from one sample, sequenced in a study of T-cell reconstitution after alpha-beta-depleted transplantation in children. Library preparation (for TCRbeta) was performed with unique molecular identifiers. One entry per CDR3 protein, called by TCRdb with MiXCR from the PCR reads. Among some 200,000 distinct CDR3 sequences listed, over 9.5% were seen once. Here the sequenced sample was PBMCs from the stem cell graft donor, taken from the stem cell graft. Receptors were obtained from a human donor who donated a stem cell graft to a child with SCID.

In this sample, this clonotype turned up many times. The chain has TRBV12-3 or TRBV12-4 and TRBJ2-6; unclear D gene. CDR3 length: 13 amino acids. V was trimmed by 8 bases and J by 1 base, leaving 6 bases between them. The DNA of the CDR3 is TGTGCCAGCGCGATATCTGGGGCCAACGTCCTGACTTTC. It specifies CASAISGANVLTF.

This clonotype appeared many times. V gene TRBV20-1 combines with J gene TRBJ2-3; D is tentatively TRBD1 or TRBD2 (6 bases each). Germline CDR1 is DFQATT and CDR2 is SNEGSKA (reference sequence). The CDR3 runs 15 residues. Trimming left V 5 bases short and J 4 bases short, with 19 bases between. In DNA form, the CDR3 reads TGCAGTGCTGGGGGGCCCCACGACGGCGCAGATACGCAGTATTTT. Translated, it gives CSAGGPHDGADTQYF.

This clonotype was counted between two and nine times. The rearrangement links TRBV9 to TRBJ2-2; D ambiguous. The V gene's germline CDR1 is SGDLS and CDR2 YYNGEE. Trimming shortened V by 6 bases and J by 2 bases, and 14 bases separated the two germline ends. This CDR3 comprises 15 residues. Here the CDR3 DNA reads TGTGCCAGCACCCCCGGCAGCCTAAACACCGGGGAGCTGTTTTTT. It is translated as CASTPGSLNTGELFF.

This clonotype has ten or more counts. The chain combines TRBV7-9 with TRBJ2-7; unclear D gene. Germline V CDR1 and CDR2: SEHNR, FQNEAQ (reference sequence). Trimming removed 7 bases at V and 3 bases at J, with 13 bases between. The CDR3 runs to 13 residues. Here the CDR3 DNA reads TGTGCCAGCACGCGTACCTCGATCTACGAGCAGTACTTC. Amino acids: CASTRTSIYEQYF.

This clonotype occurred many times. This chain uses TRBV18 with TRBJ2-7, with 9 bases that match TRBD1. This CDR3 region has 13 residues. Germline lookup yields CDR1 KGHSH and CDR2 LQKENI. The V gene end was trimmed by 3 bases and the J gene end by 5 bases; junction bases not matched to a gene: 2. CDR3 DNA sequence: TGTGCCAGCTCACCGGACAGGGGCCACGAGCAGTACTTC. Protein: CASSPDRGHEQYF.